These 5 T cell receptor beta chains came from one sample sequenced in a study of radiotherapy plus CTLA-4 blockade in lung cancer. TCRdb keeps only in-frame clones here, not all; method: immunoSEQ multiplex PCR. The repertoire consists of about 80,000 clones, with around 87% occurring once and the leading ten covering approximately 2%. This material consisted of peripheral blood, taken from a patient treated with radiotherapy plus ipilimumab. All receptors come from a human donor with non-small cell lung cancer who had a partial response to radiotherapy plus ipilimumab.

This clone was counted once. The chain couples TRBV9 to TRBJ2-7; a possible D gene is TRBD2 (7 bases). CDR1 is SGDLS and CDR2 is YYNGEE in the germline V gene. The CDR3 consists of 14 residues. Trimming took 3 bases from V and 2 from J, leaving 12 bases between them. The CDR3 spells CASSGGGGAYEQYF. The CDR3 DNA sequence: TGTGCCAGCAGCGGGGGGGGCGGGGCCTACGAGCAGTACTTC. Full variable domain (outside the CDR3, taken from reference TRBV9 and TRBJ2-7): DSGVTQTPKHLITATGQRVTLRCSPRSGDLSVYWYQQSLDQGLQFLIQYYNGEERAKGNILERFSAQQFPDLHSELNLSSLELGDSALYFCASSGGGGAYEQYFGPGTRLTVT.

The J gene is TRBJ2-1, the V gene TRBV18; TRBD2 agrees at 10 bases. With 0 bases clipped from V and 4 bases from J, the junction kept 0 bases outside the gene matches. The CDR3 runs 15 residues. Germline V gene sequence: CDR1 KGHSH, CDR2 LQKENI. CDR3 region: CASSPPTSGYNEQFF. In nucleotides, the CDR3 is TGTGCCAGCTCACCACCGACTAGCGGGTACAATGAGCAGTTCTTC.

The chain recombines TRBV19 with TRBJ2-7; 8 nucleotides line up with TRBD1. Germline CDR1 and CDR2: LNHDA and SQIVND (reference sequence). After removal of 5 bases from V and 6 bases from J, the junction contained 6 bases not matched to a gene. This CDR3 has 13 residues. CDR3 bases: TGTGCCAGTAGTGACAGGGGTTTGGGCGAGCAGTACTTC. It translates to CASSDRGLGEQYF.

The chain joins TRBV28 to TRBJ2-7; D is perhaps TRBD1 (6 bases). V was clipped by 2 bases and J by 3 bases, with 8 bases between them. The germline V gene encodes CDR1 MDHEN and CDR2 SYDVKM. The length of the CDR3 is 13 residues. As DNA, the CDR3 is TGTGCCAGCAGTTTACAGGGGTTCTACGAGCAGTACTTC. As protein: CASSLQGFYEQYF.

The gene calls are TRBV18 and TRBJ2-5; a weak D match, TRBD2 (6 bases). V gave up 2 bases and J gave up 4 bases, with 20 bases separating them. The CDR3 spans 17 residues. Germline CDR1 is KGHSH and CDR2 is LQKENI. The CDR3 DNA sequence: TGTGCCAGCTCACCAAATCAAGTTGCGGGGACGGGAGAGACCCAGTACTTC. It encodes CASSPNQVAGTGETQYF.